The 23 T cell receptor beta chains in this list originate from one sample, sequenced in a study of cytomegalovirus exposure and HLA in healthy donors. Primers: 60 Vbeta forward and 13 Jbeta reverse. Here immunoSEQ multiplex PCR was the method, and the copy in TCRdb shows in-frame clones only, minus some. The sample holds about 140,000 clones, 80% seen once. Sequenced material: PBMCs. The receptors originated from a young man in good health and CMV-seronegative.

V usage is TRBV29-1 and J usage is TRBJ2-7, with TRBD1 matching 12 bases. Germline V CDR1 and CDR2: SQVTM, ANQGSEA. The CDR3 has 12 amino acids. The ends lost 7 bases at V and 7 bases at J; junction bases unmatched: 5. The DNA for the CDR3 is TGCAGCGGGGGACAGGGGGCGGGTGAGCAGTACTTC. Its translation is CSGGQGAGEQYF.

The chain combines TRBV4-1 with TRBJ1-4, with TRBD1 identical over 11 bases. There are 16 residues in the CDR3. Germline V gene data show CDR1 as MGHRA and CDR2 as YSYEKL. The junction had 4 bases not matched to a gene; V was cut back by 0 bases and J by 7 bases. As DNA, the CDR3 is TGCGCCAGCAGCCAAGACGTGGGACAGGGGGGTGAAAAACTGTTTTTT. Its translation is CASSQDVGQGGEKLFF.

The chain couples TRBV5-1 to TRBJ2-5; 7 bases agree with TRBD1. CDR3 length: 15 residues. CDR1 and CDR2 (germline): SGHRS, YFSETQ. The V and J ends lost 0 bases and 2 bases, in that order; junction bases with no gene match: 4. CDR3 residues: CASSLAMGQQETQYF. CDR3 in DNA: TGCGCCAGCAGCTTGGCCATGGGACAGCAAGAGACCCAGTACTTC.

The count of this clone is one. The chain links TRBV7-8 to TRBJ2-5, with 16 positions matching TRBD2. Trimming took 5 bases from V and 4 from J; bases not matched to a gene: 22. The CDR3 is 22 residues long. CDR1 is SGHVS, CDR2 FQNEAQ, per germline. In nucleotides, the CDR3 is TGTGCCAGCAGCGCATCCCCCTCCCGAGGGACTAGCGGGAGGGCCAGGTCAGAGACCCAGTACTTC. Translating it yields CASSASPSRGTSGRARSETQYF.

CDR3 amino acids: CASSAGARVSYGYTF. Here the CDR3 DNA reads TGCGCCAGCAGTGCAGGAGCCAGGGTGAGCTATGGCTACACCTTC. The V gene is TRBV10-2, the J gene TRBJ1-2; possible D gene TRBD1, 5 bases. Trimming pared 4 bases from V and 4 bases from J, leaving 16 bases between. The CDR3 loop spans 15 amino acids. Germline loops: CDR1 WSHSY, CDR2 SAAADI.

The V call is TRBV5-1, the J call TRBJ1-2; TRBD1 agrees at 7 bases. CDR3 size: 12 residues. The germline V gene encodes CDR1 SGHRS and CDR2 YFSETQ. V lost 4 bases and J lost 8; bases outside the gene matches: 5. In DNA form, the CDR3 reads TGCGCCAGCAGCCCAGGGACAGAAGGCTACACCTTC. This sequence encodes CASSPGTEGYTF.

This clone appeared a few times. The chain recombines TRBV30 with TRBJ1-1; 8 positions agree with TRBD1. Germline assignment: CDR1 GTSNPN and CDR2 SVGIG (reference sequence). The CDR3 runs 13 residues. With 6 bases clipped from V and 7 bases from J, the junction kept 10 bases outside the gene matches. The DNA of the CDR3 is TGTGCCTGCGGACGGCCAGGGGGCGTTGAAGCTTTCTTT. Translation gives CACGRPGGVEAFF.

The gene calls are TRBV5-1 and TRBJ1-2; TRBD1 might be the D (6 bases). V was pared by 0 bases and J by 4 bases, with 16 bases between. The CDR3 sequence is 16 residues long. CDR1 SGHRS and CDR2 YFSETQ come from the germline V gene. This chain's CDR3 is CASSLAWETGGYGYTF. The CDR3 DNA is TGCGCCAGCAGCTTGGCCTGGGAGACAGGAGGCTATGGCTACACCTTC.

V usage is TRBV19 and J usage is TRBJ1-2; TRBD1 matches at 7 bases. The CDR3 is 15 residues long. With 4 bases clipped from V and 1 base from J, the junction kept 6 bases outside the gene matches. Germline V gene lookup returns CDR1 LNHDA and CDR2 SQIVND (reference sequence). CDR3 in DNA: TGTGCCAGTAGTACGGGACAGATACTTAACTATGGCTACACCTTC. Protein product: CASSTGQILNYGYTF.

DNA for the CDR3: TGTGCCAGCAGCTTGTCGGGACAGGGAGTCGAAAAACTGTTTTTT. It yields the protein CASSLSGQGVEKLFF. The chain couples TRBV5-6 to TRBJ1-4; 9 bases are a match to TRBD1. With V trimmed by 1 base and J by 8 bases, 6 bases remained unmatched. CDR3 size: 15 residues. From germline, CDR1 is SGHDT and CDR2 YYEEEE.

The J gene is TRBJ2-7, the V gene TRBV27; 9 nucleotides line up with TRBD2. With 8 bases clipped from V and 7 bases from J, the junction kept 15 bases outside the gene matches. This CDR3 has 15 residues. The germline gives CDR1 MNHEY, CDR2 SMNVEV (reference sequence). This CDR3 reads CASFRGAGGLKEQYF. CDR3 DNA: TGTGCCAGCTTCAGGGGGGCGGGGGGGCTAAAGGAGCAGTACTTC.

The V gene is TRBV6-5, the J gene TRBJ2-7; 10 bases are a match to TRBD1. V dropped 6 bases and J dropped 3; count of bases not matched to a gene: 5. The CDR3 is 14 amino acids. Per the germline V gene, CDR1 is MNHEY and CDR2 is SVGAGI. The CDR3 sequence is CASSPGQGDYEQYF. The DNA for the CDR3 is TGTGCCAGCAGCCCCGGACAGGGGGACTACGAGCAGTACTTC.

The genes are TRBV19 and TRBJ2-3, with TRBD2 matching over 11 bases. The CDR3 runs to 15 residues. The germline gives CDR1 LNHDA, CDR2 SQIVND (reference sequence). Trimming removed 4 bases from V and 9 bases from J; junction bases left unmatched: 9. The CDR3 region is CASSTGSSGGTTQYF. CDR3 coding DNA: TGTGCCAGTAGTACCGGGTCTAGCGGGGGGACGACGCAGTATTTT.

The gene calls are TRBV28 and TRBJ2-7; 9 nucleotides line up with TRBD2. This CDR3 contains 15 residues. From germline, CDR1 is MDHEN and CDR2 SYDVKM. V was pared by 7 bases and J by 3 bases, with 10 bases of the junction left unmatched. The CDR3 spells CASISLAGGDYEQYF. DNA for the CDR3: TGTGCCAGCATCTCCCTGGCGGGAGGGGACTACGAGCAGTACTTC.

Of note for this clone: Its ends do not fully match the called genes, so a read error is possible. The chain carries TRBV5-6 and TRBJ1-5; 10 bases map to TRBD1. The CDR3 covers 14 residues. CDR1 is SGHDT, CDR2 YYEEEE, per germline. This CDR3 reads CASSLGTGDQPQNF. DNA for the CDR3: TGTGCCAGCAGCTTAGGGACAGGGGATCAGCCCCAGAATTTT.

The chain carries TRBV10-2 and TRBJ1-1; 9 bases are shared with TRBD1. This CDR3 spans 18 amino acids. Germline CDR1 WSHSY, CDR2 SAAADI. The junction had 14 bases not matched to a gene; V was cut back by 3 bases and J by 3 bases. The CDR3 nucleotides are TGCGCCAGCAGTGAAGGCCGGACAGGGGAGTTAGGGGACACTGAAGCTTTCTTT. Amino acid sequence: CASSEGRTGELGDTEAFF.

This clone occurred a few times. The gene calls are TRBV5-1 and TRBJ2-2, with TRBD1 matching over 7 bases. The CDR3 covers 17 residues. Per germline, CDR1 SGHRS and CDR2 YFSETQ. The junction had 19 bases not matched to a gene; V was cut back by 7 bases and J by 7 bases. The CDR3 protein is CASGPIQGEGEHGELFF. CDR3 nucleotides: TGCGCCAGCGGCCCCATTCAGGGGGAAGGGGAACACGGGGAGCTGTTTTTT.

Worth noting for this clone: Other DNA sequences within the sample encode an identical CDR3. The chain carries TRBV2 and TRBJ2-5, with 8 bases matching TRBD1. The V gene's germline CDR1 is SNHLY and CDR2 FYNNEI. The J segment lost 5 bases and the V segment lost 6 bases, leaving 5 bases of the junction unmatched. This CDR3 contains 13 residues. The CDR3 sequence: CASSGQGLETQYF. In DNA form, the CDR3 reads TGTGCCAGCAGCGGACAGGGCCTGGAGACCCAGTACTTC.

The chain is built from TRBV2 and TRBJ1-1, with D tentatively TRBD1 (5 bases). V was shortened by 8 bases and J by 1 base, with 11 bases between the two germline ends. The germline CDR1 and CDR2 sequences are SNHLY and FYNNEI. This CDR3 contains 13 residues. The CDR3 DNA reads TGTGCCAGCGGATATCAGGGGAACACTGAAGCTTTCTTT. It encodes CASGYQGNTEAFF. The variable domain in full, completed from reference TRBV2 and TRBJ1-1, reads EPEVTQTPSHQVTQMGQEVILRCVPISNHLYFYWYRQILGQKVEFLVSFYNNEISEKSEIFDDQFSVERPDGSNFTLKIRSTKLEDSAMYFCASGYQGNTEAFFGQGTRLTVV.

A single count supports this clone. The V call is TRBV7-6, the J call TRBJ2-5, with D maybe TRBD2 (6 bases). The V end was cut by 5 bases, the J end by 5 bases, with 15 bases between. CDR3 size: 14 residues. Germline V gene lookup returns CDR1 SGHVS and CDR2 FNYEAQ. CDR3 sequence reads: CASSPGTPLETQYF. Here the CDR3 DNA reads TGTGCCAGCAGCCCCGGGACTCCGCTGGAGACCCAGTACTTC.

This chain links TRBV10-1 with TRBJ1-1; TRBD1 might be the D (5 bases). V lost 6 bases and J 3 bases, leaving 14 bases between the germline ends. The CDR3 contains 14 residues. Germline V lookup: CDR1 WNHNN, CDR2 SYGVQD (reference sequence). The DNA of the CDR3 is TGCGCCAGCAGAGGCAGGGTAGAGGACACTGAAGCTTTCTTT. It yields the protein CASRGRVEDTEAFF.

This clone was detected a few times. The chain employs TRBV27 and TRBJ2-2; the match to TRBD1 covers 10 bases. The trim removed 3 bases at V and 7 bases at J, leaving 5 bases unmatched. CDR1 is MNHEY, CDR2 SMNVEV, per germline (reference sequence). The CDR3 totals 15 residues. CDR3 loop: CASSFTDRGIGELFF. The CDR3 coding sequence is TGTGCCAGCAGTTTCACGGACAGGGGGATCGGGGAGCTGTTTTTT.

The chain recombines TRBV19 with TRBJ1-6; D unclear. Trimming shortened V by 3 bases and J by 1 base, and 16 bases separated the two germline ends. CDR3 length: 18 amino acids. Germline values: CDR1 LNHDA, CDR2 SQIVND (reference sequence). Here the CDR3 reads CASSIGRSGGSYNSPLHF. The CDR3, as DNA: TGTGCCAGTAGTATCGGCAGGTCTGGAGGGTCCTATAATTCACCCCTCCACTTT.